Sequencing of this T cell receptor beta chain was carried out in a study of OX40 agonist ivuxolimab in advanced cancers. Study context: Patients achieving partial responses numbered three: one hepatocellular carcinoma case and two cutaneous melanoma cases.

Data came from immunoSEQ multiplex PCR; TCRdb stores just in-frame clones and leaves some out. The sample holds about 96,000 clones, 70% to 85% seen once. Sequencing used CD4+ or CD8+ T cells sorted from blood, obtained in a trial of the OX40 agonist ivuxolimab. The sequence came from an adult with an advanced solid tumor such as melanoma, head and neck, liver or kidney cancer.

CDR3 sequence: CASSRLRRNEQFF. The CDR3 DNA sequence: TGTGCCAGCAGTCGCCTGAGGAGAAATGAGCAGTTCTTC. The rearrangement uses TRBV6-5 and TRBJ2-1; the D is unclear. The CDR3 has 13 amino acids. Germline CDR1 reads MNHEY; CDR2 reads SVGAGI. V lost 5 bases and J lost 7, with 12 bases in between.